This T cell receptor (beta chain) was identified in a study of T cell responses to AZD1222 COVID-19 vaccine. General study findings and limits: Reports say nearly half of spike-specific TCRs go after unmutated variant regions. Donors were chiefly white British, with a greater number of females, and clonal diversity was perhaps underestimated. The peak T cell response came first, and repertoires were sampled only after it.

Profiling relied on immunoSEQ multiplex PCR, and the TCRdb table lists in-frame clones only, not all of them. The profile covers about 150,000 clones, with roughly 90% appearing a single time and approximately 17% taken by the ten largest. Points on this clone: Its antigen is still unknown.

The V end was cut by 9 bases, the J end by 6 bases, with 30 bases between. The CDR3 extends over 17 amino acids. The germline V gene encodes CDR1 SGHRS and CDR2 YFSETQ. J is TRBJ1-1 and V is TRBV5-1, with a possible D match to TRBD1 (5 bases). The material sequenced was peripheral blood, taken on day 0 of AZD1222 vaccination. This TCR was sampled from an adult in good health. CDR3 in DNA: TGCGCCACCTCCCTTAGGTTGGGACCCTCCCCTGGAGCTGAAGCTTTCTTT. This encodes CATSLRLGPSPGAEAFF.